The 19 T cell receptor beta chains below all came from one sample that was sequenced in a study of T cell responses to AZD1222 COVID-19 vaccine (dated by TCRdb to the early 2020s). In the paper's terms, the time point label means: baseline before first vaccination. Library construction relied on the immunoSEQ multiplex PCR assay. TCRdb carries this immuneACCESS record with in-frame sequences only. Its versions omit some clonotypes, under half of them owing to an unresolved V gene in the studies checked, with the rest unexplained. Within this sample are about 92,000 clones, with 86% of them counted one time only. The top ten hold about 9.4% of the sample. The sample consisted of peripheral blood, taken on day 0 of AZD1222 vaccination. Source of these receptors: an adult in good health.

The CDR3 sequence: CSAEGVGQTQYF. As DNA, the CDR3 is TGCAGCGCCGAGGGAGTGGGGCAGACCCAGTACTTC. This chain connects TRBV29-1 to TRBJ2-5; D could derive from TRBD1 or TRBD2 (5 bases each). Trimming shortened V by 7 bases and J by 6 bases, and 15 bases separated the two germline ends. Per the germline V gene, CDR1 is SQVTM and CDR2 is ANQGSEA. The CDR3 totals 12 residues. Complete variable domain (other parts from reference TRBV29-1 and TRBJ2-5): SAVISQKPSRDICQRGTSLTIQCQVDSQVTMMFWYRQQPGQSLTLIATANQGSEATYESGFVIDKFPISRPNLTFSTLTVSNMSPEDSSIYLCSAEGVGQTQYFGPGTRLLVL.

V gene TRBV11-1 combines with J gene TRBJ2-1, with D tentatively TRBD1 (5 bases). CDR3 length equals 13 residues. Germline assignment: CDR1 SGHAT and CDR2 FQDESV (reference sequence). V gave up 2 bases and J gave up 7 bases, with 9 bases separating them. The CDR3 loop reads CASSLQGWNEQFF. The CDR3 DNA is TGTGCCAGCAGCTTACAGGGATGGAATGAGCAGTTCTTC.

This clone has just one count. This chain uses TRBV27 with TRBJ1-2; 8 nucleotides align to TRBD1. CDR1 is MNHEY, CDR2 SMNVEV, per germline (reference sequence). The junction had 9 bases not matched to a gene; V was cut back by 2 bases and J by 4 bases. CDR3 size: 16 residues. The CDR3 DNA reads as TGTGCCAGCAGTTTAAGGGGTGGGGGACAGGTCTATGGCTACACCTTC. Its translation is CASSLRGGGQVYGYTF.

V is TRBV28 and J is TRBJ1-2; 9 bases are a match to TRBD1. After removal of 6 bases from V and 7 bases from J, the junction contained 9 bases not matched to a gene. This CDR3 is built from 14 residues. CDR1 is MDHEN and CDR2 is SYDVKM in the germline V gene. The CDR3 DNA reads TGTGCCAGCAGACTCTCACAGGGGGCAAGTGGCTACACCTTC. Translated: CASRLSQGASGYTF.

J is TRBJ1-3 and V is TRBV19; perhaps TRBD1 as D (6 bases). The CDR3 covers 16 residues. CDR1 is LNHDA, CDR2 SQIVND, per germline (reference sequence). The V end was cut by 4 bases, the J end by 0 bases, with 13 bases between. For the CDR3, the DNA is TGTGCCAGTAGTAGAGGACAGCTGAGCTCTGGAAACACCATATATTTT. As protein: CASSRGQLSSGNTIYF.

The J gene is TRBJ2-1, the V gene TRBV15; 8 bases line up with TRBD1. CDR1 LNHNV and CDR2 YYDKDF come from the germline V gene (reference sequence). The CDR3 runs to 16 residues. Trimming removed 2 bases from V and 8 bases from J; junction bases left unmatched: 11. This CDR3 is CATSRRQGISVDEQFF. Here the CDR3 DNA reads TGTGCCACCAGCAGAAGACAGGGGATTTCTGTCGATGAGCAGTTCTTC.

This clone is a singleton in its sample. The CDR3 sequence: CASSDRTGVETQYF. The CDR3 DNA follows: TGTGCCAGTAGTGACCGGACAGGGGTAGAGACCCAGTACTTC. V is TRBV19 and J is TRBJ2-5; 9 bases line up with TRBD1. V shed 5 bases and J 4 bases; nucleotides not matched to a gene: 5. This CDR3 contains 14 residues. The germline V gene encodes CDR1 LNHDA and CDR2 SQIVND (reference sequence).

J is TRBJ2-7 and V is TRBV7-2; D may match TRBD1 or TRBD2 (5 bases each). The V end was cut by 6 bases, the J end by 6 bases, with 18 bases between. CDR3 length: 14 amino acids. Germline CDR1 SGHTA, CDR2 FQGNSA. CDR3 sequence reads: CASSPGREYLEQYF. In DNA form, the CDR3 reads TGTGCCAGCAGTCCGGGACGGGAATACCTCGAGCAGTACTTC.

The gene calls are TRBV6-1 and TRBJ1-5; D is unclear. V gave up 3 bases and J gave up 4 bases, with 7 bases separating them. There are 13 residues in the CDR3. CDR1 is MNHNS and CDR2 is SASEGT in the germline V gene. DNA for the CDR3: TGTGCCAGCAGTGACGGGTTGAATCAGCCCCAGCATTTT. Translating it yields CASSDGLNQPQHF.

V and J are TRBV6-1 and TRBJ1-4; 7 bases match TRBD1. CDR1 MNHNS and CDR2 SASEGT come from the germline V gene. CDR3 length: 17 residues. Trimming took 4 bases from V and 6 from J; bases not matched to a gene: 14. CDR3 amino acids: CASSGDRAAVRDEKLFF. CDR3 DNA sequence: TGTGCCAGCAGTGGTGACAGGGCCGCTGTTAGAGATGAAAAACTGTTTTTT.

This clone was detected only a few times. The chain is built from TRBV28 and TRBJ1-5, with D uncertain. The V end was cut by 2 bases, the J end by 1 base, with 9 bases between. CDR3 size: 15 residues. Germline V gene data show CDR1 as MDHEN and CDR2 as SYDVKM. The CDR3 is CASSLSLGSNQPQHF. The CDR3 DNA reads as TGTGCCAGCAGTTTAAGCTTGGGGAGCAATCAGCCCCAGCATTTT. The entire variable domain, with the rest obtained from reference TRBV28 and TRBJ1-5, is as follows: DVKVTQSSRYLVKRTGEKVFLECVQDMDHENMFWYRQDPGLGLRLIYFSYDVKMKEKGDIPEGYSVSREKKERFSLILESASTNQTSMYLCASSLSLGSNQPQHFGDGTRLSIL.

CDR3 protein: CASSQAPGTVRTNVLTF. CDR3 bases: TGCGCCAGCAGCCAAGCACCCGGGACAGTCAGGACCAACGTCCTGACTTTC. V and J are TRBV4-1 and TRBJ2-6, with TRBD1 matching over 7 bases. CDR3 length: 17 residues. In germline, CDR1 is MGHRA, CDR2 YSYEKL. J lost 8 bases, V lost 1 base, and 11 bases had no gene match.

V usage is TRBV4-1 and J usage is TRBJ2-7, with D possibly TRBD1 on 5 matching bases. Germline V CDR1 and CDR2: MGHRA, YSYEKL. V was clipped by 0 bases and J by 5 bases, with 8 bases between them. The CDR3 extends over 13 amino acids. Here the CDR3 reads CASSQDGADEQYF. In DNA form, the CDR3 reads TGCGCCAGCAGCCAAGATGGGGCCGACGAGCAGTACTTC.

The chain couples TRBV27 to TRBJ1-1; 8 bases line up with TRBD1. CDR3 length: 14 amino acids. The J segment lost 1 base and the V segment lost 7 bases, leaving 5 bases of the junction unmatched. The germline V gene encodes CDR1 MNHEY and CDR2 SMNVEV (reference sequence). CDR3 DNA sequence: TGTGCCAGCAAGCGACAGGGGACGAACACTGAAGCTTTCTTT. It yields the protein CASKRQGTNTEAFF.

The chain couples TRBV7-6 to TRBJ1-3; 8 positions match TRBD1. V dropped 8 bases and J dropped 0; count of bases not matched to a gene: 9. In germline, CDR1 is SGHVS, CDR2 FNYEAQ. The CDR3 has 16 amino acids. The CDR3 spells CASSGGSTVSGNTIYF. CDR3 nucleotide sequence: TGTGCCAGCTCAGGGGGCAGTACTGTCTCTGGAAACACCATATATTTT.

This clone was observed a single time. This chain uses TRBV7-3 with TRBJ1-1, with D hard to call. Germline-derived CDR1 and CDR2 are SGHTA and FQGTGA. CDR3 size: 13 residues. The V gene lost 4 bases and the J gene lost 2 bases, with 8 bases spanning the gap. The chain's CDR3 is CASSYTANTEAFF. DNA for the CDR3: TGTGCCAGCAGCTACACAGCTAACACTGAAGCTTTCTTT.

In this sample, this clone turned up a few times. The chain links TRBV30 to TRBJ2-3, with no clear D. Germline V gene data show CDR1 as GTSNPN and CDR2 as SVGIG (reference sequence). The CDR3 contains 10 residues. Trimming removed 7 bases from V and 4 bases from J, with 6 bases in between. CDR3 region: CALYSDTQYF. CDR3 DNA: TGTGCCTTATATTCAGATACGCAGTATTTT.

The rearrangement joins TRBV14 to TRBJ2-7, with D possibly matching TRBD1 (6 bases). CDR3 length equals 13 residues. Trimming left V 8 bases short and J 7 bases short, with 18 bases between. The germline gives CDR1 SGHDN, CDR2 FVKESK. DNA for the CDR3: TGTGCCAGCTCTTGGGCTCCGGACAGTGAGCAGTACTTC. Protein sequence: CASSWAPDSEQYF.

This clone was counted between two and nine times. The V call is TRBV11-2, the J call TRBJ2-3; TRBD2 matches 7 bases. The CDR3 totals 15 residues. The germline gives CDR1 SGHAT, CDR2 FQNNGV. The V gene end was trimmed by 2 bases and the J gene end by 1 base; junction bases not matched to a gene: 3. CDR3 sequence (DNA): TGTGCCAGCAGCTTACGGGGGGACGGCACAGATACGCAGTATTTT. This encodes CASSLRGDGTDTQYF.